The present T cell receptor (beta chain) was sequenced within a study of T cell changes during pregnancy in multiple sclerosis. In germline, CDR1 is SGHTA, CDR2 FQGNSA. With 5 bases removed from V and 4 bases from J, the gap between germline ends came to 13 bases. The CDR3 contains 14 residues. Data came from immunoSEQ multiplex PCR; TCRdb stores just in-frame clones and leaves some out. Here the sample spans more than 35,000 clones, 90% being singletons. The chain employs TRBV7-2 and TRBJ2-3; the D gene is possibly TRBD2 (5 bases). The material was CD4+ T cells from peripheral blood mononuclear cells, obtained in the first trimester of pregnancy. The sequence was collected from a female donor in good health, enrolled as a control in a pregnancy study. The CDR3 DNA sequence: TGTGCCAGCAGCCGAGGCAGTAGCGCAGATACGCAGTATTTT. It codes for CASSRGSSADTQYF.